This TCR beta chain was obtained from a study of T cells after yellow fever vaccination. This CDR3 comprises 15 residues. With V trimmed by 4 bases and J by 5 bases, 10 bases remained unmatched. Germline V gives CDR1 LGHNA, CDR2 YSLEER. TCRdb fed the 5' RACE reads into MiXCR, producing one record per CDR3 protein. The sample carries approximately 600,000 distinct CDR3 sequences, 9% to 15% recorded once. This chain connects TRBV4-3 to TRBJ2-7; 8 bases fit TRBD2. The specimen was PBMCs, collected on the day of the yellow fever booster vaccination. This receptor was identified in a man aged 25-45 years who received the YFV17D yellow fever vaccine. CDR3 coding DNA: TGCGCCAGCAGCCGTTCGGGAGGGCCGAATCACGAGCAGTACTTC. Translation gives CASSRSGGPNHEQYF.